The TCR beta chain described here comes from a study of CD8 T cells in ankylosing spondylitis. Findings and caveats of the study: Characteristic, it appeared, of ankylosing spondylitis blood was a TCR beta motif of 7 or 8 highly homologous variants. Matched ankylosing spondylitis synovial fluid reportedly showed significant enrichment of disease-linked clones. Clones linked to the disease showed a CD8+ phenotype. They occurred at relatively low frequencies in peripheral blood. Certain motif variants had earlier been reported in reactive arthritis synovial fluid and blood.

Researchers built TCR beta libraries using quantitative 5'-RACE with molecular barcodes. TCRdb re-analysed the 5' RACE reads in MiXCR, keeping a single row per CDR3 protein. The top ten hold roughly 0.8% of the sample, which has 450,000 or so distinct CDR3 sequences, 20% to 30% seen once. A note on this clonotype: Its antigen remains unknown.

The origin of this receptor is a male donor with ankylosing spondylitis. The sequenced sample consisted of blood, either unsorted or a sorted T cell fraction (not recorded which).

CDR3 amino acids: CASSRGQGRGYEQFF. The CDR3 nucleotides are TGCGCCAGCAGCAGGGGACAGGGGCGGGGATATGAGCAGTTCTTC. V and J are TRBV5-1 and TRBJ2-1; 10 bases align to TRBD1. Trimming took 4 bases from V and 8 from J; bases not matched to a gene: 9. Looked up from germline, CDR1 is SGHRS and CDR2 is YFSETQ. The length of the CDR3 is 15 residues.